Given below is one T cell receptor (beta chain) in context. Antigen: not known. The data are from a study of beta chain features in type 1 diabetes. The sequenced template was cDNA made from the entire isolated RNA. Reads from naive, central memory and regulatory T cell samples averaged approximately 3.7 million. Assay used: immunoSEQ multiplex PCR; TCRdb lists only in-frame clones, some missing. This sample carries over 200,000 clones, roughly 11% of them seen once, and the ten largest clones take about 0.018%. Study-level findings and limits: For Type 1 diabetes patients, all four CD4+ subsets carried TCRB CDR3s that were moderately but significantly shorter.

Germline V gives CDR1 SNHLY, CDR2 FYNNEI. Trimming removed 1 base from V and 5 bases from J, with 9 bases in between. The CDR3 covers 14 residues. The chain employs TRBV2 and TRBJ1-5; D possibly corresponds to TRBD1 (5 bases). Sequencing was performed on naive CD4+ T cells from blood. This TCR came from a man in his thirties or forties with type 1 diabetes. The CDR3 protein is CASSEVRVDQPQHF. CDR3 nucleotide sequence: TGTGCCAGCAGTGAAGTCAGGGTGGATCAGCCCCAGCATTTT. Together with reference TRBV2 and TRBJ1-5, the CDR3 gives the full variable domain: EPEVTQTPSHQVTQMGQEVILRCVPISNHLYFYWYRQILGQKVEFLVSFYNNEISEKSEIFDDQFSVERPDGSNFTLKIRSTKLEDSAMYFCASSEVRVDQPQHFGDGTRLSIL.